This T cell receptor beta chain was recovered during a study of T cells in Graves' hyperthyroidism and ophthalmopathy. RNA transcripts gave rise to amplified TCR beta CDR3 regions. The TCR CDR3 was amplified in a first-round RT-PCR using the HTBI primer set. TCRdb processed the multiplex PCR reads anew with MiXCR; each CDR3 protein has one entry. The sample shows hundreds of thousands of distinct CDR3 sequences, around 20% of them seen only once. Patients were excluded because of uncontrolled infection, other autoimmune disease, pregnancy or lactation. The CDR3 runs to 16 residues. V was pared by 5 bases and J by 4 bases, with 13 bases of the junction left unmatched.

The sample was blood. The source is a middle-aged man with Graves' ophthalmopathy. This chain uses TRBV12-3 or TRBV12-4 with TRBJ1-2; 7 nucleotides line up with TRBD1. The CDR3 nucleotides read TGTGCCAGCAGTCACCAGCTCGGAGGGGGCGGCTATGGCTACACCTTC. This translates into CASSHQLGGGGYGYTF.